This T cell receptor (beta chain) was found in a study of blood T cell repertoires in COVID-19. Looking at the study overall: PBMCs, B-cell-depleted T cells, or T cells provided the cDNA or gDNA that made up the material.

This CDR3 has 15 residues. The germline gives CDR1 SQVTM, CDR2 ANQGSEA. J lost 0 bases, V lost 6 bases, and 5 bases had no gene match. Per the original data handling: Amplification with reference gene primers provided the estimates of nucleated cell counts. The method was immunoSEQ multiplex PCR; TCRdb's version includes in-frame clones alone and lacks a portion of them. The V and J calls and clone size were taken over from that table, and D and trimming were inferred from the DNA. The sample contains 160,000 or so clones, roughly 90% of which appear only once. The sequence came from a man in his fifties or sixties with acute or convalescent COVID-19. The sequenced material came from peripheral blood. The chain employs TRBV29-1 and TRBJ2-2, with 9 bases matching TRBD1. CDR3 region: CSVLTGGSNTGELFF. CDR3 sequence (DNA): TGCAGCGTCCTGACAGGGGGGTCGAACACCGGGGAGCTGTTTTTT.